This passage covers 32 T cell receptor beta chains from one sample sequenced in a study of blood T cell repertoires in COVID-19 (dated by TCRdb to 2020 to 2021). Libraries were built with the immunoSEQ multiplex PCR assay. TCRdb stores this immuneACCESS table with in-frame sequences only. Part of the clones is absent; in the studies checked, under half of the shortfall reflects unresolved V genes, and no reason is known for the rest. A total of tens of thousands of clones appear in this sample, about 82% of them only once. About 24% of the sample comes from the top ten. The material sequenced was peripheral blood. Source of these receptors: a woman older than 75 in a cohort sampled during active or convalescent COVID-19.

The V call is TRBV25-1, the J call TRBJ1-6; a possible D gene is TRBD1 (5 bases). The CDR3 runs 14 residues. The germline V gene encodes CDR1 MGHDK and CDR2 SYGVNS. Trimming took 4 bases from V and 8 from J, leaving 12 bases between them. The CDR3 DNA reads TGTGCCAGCAGTGGCAGGGCGATGTATTCACCCCTCCACTTT. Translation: CASSGRAMYSPLHF.

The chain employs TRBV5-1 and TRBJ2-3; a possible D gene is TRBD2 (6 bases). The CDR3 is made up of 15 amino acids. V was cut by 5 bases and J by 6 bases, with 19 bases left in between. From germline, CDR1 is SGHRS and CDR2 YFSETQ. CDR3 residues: CASSSDGRGRDTQYF. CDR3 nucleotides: TGCGCCAGCAGTAGCGATGGGCGGGGTAGGGATACGCAGTATTTT.

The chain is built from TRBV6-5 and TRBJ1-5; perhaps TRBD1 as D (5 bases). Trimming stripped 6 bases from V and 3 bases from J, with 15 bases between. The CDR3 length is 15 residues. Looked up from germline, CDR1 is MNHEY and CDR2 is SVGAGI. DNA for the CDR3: TGTGCCAGCAGCTCCGACAGAGTCATCAATCAGCCCCAGCATTTT. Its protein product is CASSSDRVINQPQHF.

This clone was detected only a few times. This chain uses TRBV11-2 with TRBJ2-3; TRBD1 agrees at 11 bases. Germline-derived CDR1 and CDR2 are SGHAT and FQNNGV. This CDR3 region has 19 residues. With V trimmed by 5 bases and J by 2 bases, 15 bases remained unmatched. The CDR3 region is CASSAGQGADIWDTDTQYF. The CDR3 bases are TGTGCCAGCAGCGCCGGACAGGGGGCGGATATCTGGGACACAGATACGCAGTATTTT. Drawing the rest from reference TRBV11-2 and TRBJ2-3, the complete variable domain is EAGVAQSPRYKIIEKRQSVAFWCNPISGHATLYWYQQILGQGPKLLIQFQNNGVVDDSQLPKDRFSAERLKGVDSTLKIQPAKLEDSAVYLCASSAGQGADIWDTDTQYFGPGTRLTVL.

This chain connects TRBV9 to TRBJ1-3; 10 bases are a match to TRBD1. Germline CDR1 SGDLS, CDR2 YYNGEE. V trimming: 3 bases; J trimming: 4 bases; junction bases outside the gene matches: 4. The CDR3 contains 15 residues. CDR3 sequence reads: CASSGDRGAGNTIYF. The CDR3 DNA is TGTGCCAGCAGCGGGGACAGGGGAGCCGGAAACACCATATATTTT.

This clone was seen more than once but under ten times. The CDR3 bases are TGTGCCAGCAGCTCGGGGGACAGCACTGAAGCTTTCTTT. Translation gives CASSSGDSTEAFF. The chain combines TRBV7-9 with TRBJ1-1, with 7 bases aligning to TRBD1. The ends lost 4 bases at V and 4 bases at J; junction bases unmatched: 3. The CDR3 is 13 residues long. In germline, CDR1 is SEHNR, CDR2 FQNEAQ (reference sequence).

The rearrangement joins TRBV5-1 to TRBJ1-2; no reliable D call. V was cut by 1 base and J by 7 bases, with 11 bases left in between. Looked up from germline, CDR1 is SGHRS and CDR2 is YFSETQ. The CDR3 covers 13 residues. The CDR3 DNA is TGCGCCAGCAGCTTGCTGGGAAGCGGTGGCTACACCTTC. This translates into CASSLLGSGGYTF.

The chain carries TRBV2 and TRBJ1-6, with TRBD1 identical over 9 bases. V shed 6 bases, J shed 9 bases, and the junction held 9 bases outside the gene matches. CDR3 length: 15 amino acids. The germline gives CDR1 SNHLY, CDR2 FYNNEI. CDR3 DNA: TGTGCCAGCAGGCCACAGGGGGCGGGGAGTTCACCCCTCCACTTT. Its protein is CASRPQGAGSSPLHF.

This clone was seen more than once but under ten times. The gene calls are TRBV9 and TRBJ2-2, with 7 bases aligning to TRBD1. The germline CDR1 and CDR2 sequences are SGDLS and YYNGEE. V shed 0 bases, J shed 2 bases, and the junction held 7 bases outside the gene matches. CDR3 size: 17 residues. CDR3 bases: TGTGCCAGCAGCGTAGGATTACAGGGGCTTAACACCGGGGAGCTGTTTTTT. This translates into CASSVGLQGLNTGELFF.

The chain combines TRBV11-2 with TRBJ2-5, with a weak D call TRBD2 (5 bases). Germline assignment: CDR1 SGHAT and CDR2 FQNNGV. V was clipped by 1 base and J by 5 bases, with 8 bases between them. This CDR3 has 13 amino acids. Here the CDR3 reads CASSLGGIETQYF. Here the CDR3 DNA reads TGTGCCAGCAGCTTAGGAGGGATTGAGACCCAGTACTTC.

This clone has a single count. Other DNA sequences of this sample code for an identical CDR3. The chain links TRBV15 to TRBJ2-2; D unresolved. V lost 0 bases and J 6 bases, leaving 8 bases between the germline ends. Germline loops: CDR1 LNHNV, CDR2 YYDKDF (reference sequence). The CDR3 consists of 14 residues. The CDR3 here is CATSRDPVPGELFF. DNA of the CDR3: TGTGCCACCAGCAGAGATCCTGTCCCCGGGGAGCTGTTTTTT.

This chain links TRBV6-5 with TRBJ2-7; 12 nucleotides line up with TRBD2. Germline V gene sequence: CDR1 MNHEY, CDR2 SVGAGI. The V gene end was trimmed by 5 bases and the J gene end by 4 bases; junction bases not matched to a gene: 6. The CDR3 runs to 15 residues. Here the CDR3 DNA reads TGTGCCAGCAGTCCTCGACTAGCGGGAGAGTACGAGCAGTACTTC. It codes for CASSPRLAGEYEQYF.

CDR3 bases: TGTGCCAGCAGCTCGGTCCTAGCGGTCCACGCCGGGGCCAACGTCCTGACTTTC. It translates to CASSSVLAVHAGANVLTF. The V gene is TRBV11-2, the J gene TRBJ2-6, with 7 nucleotides matching TRBD2. Germline V CDR1 and CDR2: SGHAT, FQNNGV. The CDR3 totals 18 residues. Losses at the gene ends were 4 bases for V and 4 bases for J; bases not matched to a gene: 13.

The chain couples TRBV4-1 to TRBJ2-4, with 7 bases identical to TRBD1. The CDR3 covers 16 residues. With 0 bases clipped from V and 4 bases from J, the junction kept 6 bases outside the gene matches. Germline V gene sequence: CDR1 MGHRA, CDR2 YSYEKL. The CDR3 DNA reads TGCGCCAGCAGCCAAGAAGGGGTACAGGGGAAAAACATTCAGTACTTC. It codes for CASSQEGVQGKNIQYF.

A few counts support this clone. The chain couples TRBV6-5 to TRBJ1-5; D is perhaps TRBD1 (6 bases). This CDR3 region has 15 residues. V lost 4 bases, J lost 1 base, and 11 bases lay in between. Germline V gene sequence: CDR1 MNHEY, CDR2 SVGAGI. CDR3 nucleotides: TGTGCCAGCAGTTCAGACAGGAGAAGCAATCAGCCCCAGCATTTT. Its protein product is CASSSDRRSNQPQHF.

CDR3 nucleotide sequence: TGCGCCAGCAGCCTCGGACTAGACCCTGCAACGATGGATACGCAGTATTTT. Translation: CASSLGLDPATMDTQYF. V is TRBV5-1 and J is TRBJ2-3, with 7 nucleotides matching TRBD2. This CDR3 comprises 17 residues. Trimming removed 4 bases from V and 6 bases from J; junction bases left unmatched: 17. The germline V gene encodes CDR1 SGHRS and CDR2 YFSETQ. The complete variable domain, with remaining parts taken from reference TRBV5-1 and TRBJ2-3, reads KAGVTQTPRYLIKTRGQQVTLSCSPISGHRSVSWYQQTPGQGLQFLFEYFSETQRNKGNFPGRFSGRQFSNSRSEMNVSTLELGDSALYLCASSLGLDPATMDTQYFGPGTRLTVL.

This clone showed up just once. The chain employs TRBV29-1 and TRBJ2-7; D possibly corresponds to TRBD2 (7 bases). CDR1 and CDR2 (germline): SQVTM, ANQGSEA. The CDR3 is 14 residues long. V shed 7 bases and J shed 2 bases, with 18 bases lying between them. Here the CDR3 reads CSALRSGTTYEQYF. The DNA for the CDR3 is TGCAGCGCCCTACGGAGCGGGACAACCTACGAGCAGTACTTC.

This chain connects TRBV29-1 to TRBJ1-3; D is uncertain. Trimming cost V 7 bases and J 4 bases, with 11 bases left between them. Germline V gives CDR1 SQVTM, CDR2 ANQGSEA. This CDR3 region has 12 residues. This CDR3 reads CSAILSGNTIYF. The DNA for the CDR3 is TGCAGCGCCATTCTATCCGGAAACACCATATATTTT.

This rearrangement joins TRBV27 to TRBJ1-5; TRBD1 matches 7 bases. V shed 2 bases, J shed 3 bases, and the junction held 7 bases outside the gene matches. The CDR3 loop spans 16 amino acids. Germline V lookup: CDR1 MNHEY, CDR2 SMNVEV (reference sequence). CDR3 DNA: TGTGCCAGCAGTTTAGCCGGGACAGTCCCCAATCAGCCCCAGCATTTT. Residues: CASSLAGTVPNQPQHF.

Here the CDR3 reads CASSPGTSGRQETQYF. The DNA of the CDR3 is TGTGCCAGCAGCCCGGGGACTAGCGGGAGGCAAGAGACCCAGTACTTC. The rearrangement uses TRBV7-2 and TRBJ2-5; 15 nucleotides line up with TRBD2. The trim removed 5 bases at V and 2 bases at J, leaving 3 bases unmatched. The CDR3 is 16 residues long. The germline gives CDR1 SGHTA, CDR2 FQGNSA.

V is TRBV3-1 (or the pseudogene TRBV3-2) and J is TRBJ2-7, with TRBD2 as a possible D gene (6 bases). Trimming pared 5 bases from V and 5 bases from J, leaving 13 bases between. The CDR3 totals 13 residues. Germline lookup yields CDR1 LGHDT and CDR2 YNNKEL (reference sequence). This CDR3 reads CASSDRDFDEQYF. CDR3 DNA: TGTGCCAGCAGCGACCGGGACTTCGACGAGCAGTACTTC.

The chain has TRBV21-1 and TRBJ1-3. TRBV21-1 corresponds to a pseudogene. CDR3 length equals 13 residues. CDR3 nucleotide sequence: TGTGCCAGCACCCGGGGAACTGGAAACACCATATATTTT. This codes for CASTRGTGNTIYF.

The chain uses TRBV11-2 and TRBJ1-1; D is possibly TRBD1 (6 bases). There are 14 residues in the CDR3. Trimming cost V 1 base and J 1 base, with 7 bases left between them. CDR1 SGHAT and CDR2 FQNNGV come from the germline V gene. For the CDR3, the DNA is TGTGCCAGCAGCTTAGGGGGGCCGAACACTGAAGCTTTCTTT. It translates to CASSLGGPNTEAFF.

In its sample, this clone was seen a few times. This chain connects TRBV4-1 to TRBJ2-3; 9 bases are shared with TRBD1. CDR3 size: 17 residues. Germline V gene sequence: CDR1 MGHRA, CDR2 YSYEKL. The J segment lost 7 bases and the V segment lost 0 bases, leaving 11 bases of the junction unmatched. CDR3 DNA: TGCGCCAGCAGCCAAGACTCCGGGACAGGGTCGTTCTATACGCAGTATTTT. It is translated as CASSQDSGTGSFYTQYF.

CDR3: CASRAGGRAISEAFF. The DNA of the CDR3 is TGTGCCAGTAGAGCGGGGGGACGAGCGATTTCTGAAGCTTTCTTT. The J gene is TRBJ1-1, the V gene TRBV19; D might be TRBD1 (5 bases). The CDR3 has 15 residues. Between the trimmed V and J ends, which lost 6 bases and 6 bases, there was a span of 20 bases. Germline CDR1 is LNHDA and CDR2 is SQIVND (reference sequence).

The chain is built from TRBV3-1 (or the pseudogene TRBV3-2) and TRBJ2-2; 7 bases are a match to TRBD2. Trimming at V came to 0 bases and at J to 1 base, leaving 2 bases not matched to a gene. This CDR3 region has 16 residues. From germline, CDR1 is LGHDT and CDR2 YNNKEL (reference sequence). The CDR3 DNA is TGTGCCAGCAGCCAAGATCGGACTAGGAACACCGGGGAGCTGTTTTTT. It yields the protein CASSQDRTRNTGELFF.

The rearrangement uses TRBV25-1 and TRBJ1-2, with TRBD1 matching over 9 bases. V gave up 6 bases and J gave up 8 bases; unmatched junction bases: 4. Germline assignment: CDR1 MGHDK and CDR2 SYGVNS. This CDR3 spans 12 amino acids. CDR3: CASRQGARGYTF. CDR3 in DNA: TGTGCCAGCAGACAGGGGGCGCGCGGCTACACCTTC.

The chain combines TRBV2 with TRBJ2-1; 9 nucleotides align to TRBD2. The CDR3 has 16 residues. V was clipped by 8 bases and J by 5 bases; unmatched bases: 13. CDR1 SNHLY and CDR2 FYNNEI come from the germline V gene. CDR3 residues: CASREREAGKNNEQFF. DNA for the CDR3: TGTGCCAGCCGCGAGCGGGAGGCCGGCAAGAACAATGAGCAGTTCTTC.

The CDR3 loop reads CASSYPTSGSGETQYF. For the CDR3, the DNA is TGTGCCAGCAGTTATCCCACTAGCGGGAGTGGAGAGACCCAGTACTTC. This sequence joins TRBV6-5 and TRBJ2-5, with 11 bases fitting TRBD2. The CDR3 has 16 amino acids. J gave up 4 bases and V 3 bases, and 7 bases lay outside the gene matches. Germline CDR1 and CDR2: MNHEY and SVGAGI.

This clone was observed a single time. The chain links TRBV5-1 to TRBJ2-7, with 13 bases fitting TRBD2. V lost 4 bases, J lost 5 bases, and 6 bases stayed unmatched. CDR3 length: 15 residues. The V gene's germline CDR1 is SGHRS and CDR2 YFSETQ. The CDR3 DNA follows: TGCGCCAGCAGCCTCGGACTAGCGGGAGCACACGAGCAGTACTTC. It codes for CASSLGLAGAHEQYF. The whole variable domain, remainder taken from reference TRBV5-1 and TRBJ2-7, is KAGVTQTPRYLIKTRGQQVTLSCSPISGHRSVSWYQQTPGQGLQFLFEYFSETQRNKGNFPGRFSGRQFSNSRSEMNVSTLELGDSALYLCASSLGLAGAHEQYFGPGTRLTVT.

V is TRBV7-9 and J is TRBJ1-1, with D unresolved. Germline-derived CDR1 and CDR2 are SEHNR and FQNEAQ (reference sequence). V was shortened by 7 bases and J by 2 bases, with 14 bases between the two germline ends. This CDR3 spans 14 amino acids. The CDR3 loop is CASTIPGPNTEAFF. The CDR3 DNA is TGTGCCAGCACCATACCGGGTCCCAACACTGAAGCTTTCTTT.

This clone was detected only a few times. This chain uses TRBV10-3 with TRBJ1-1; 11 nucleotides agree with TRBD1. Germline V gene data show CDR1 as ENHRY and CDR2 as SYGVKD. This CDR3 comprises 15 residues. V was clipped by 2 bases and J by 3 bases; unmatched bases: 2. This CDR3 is CAISERDRGYTEAFF. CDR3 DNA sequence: TGTGCCATCAGTGAGAGGGACAGGGGGTACACTGAAGCTTTCTTT.